This T cell receptor (beta chain) was recovered during a study of shared clonotypes between healthy human individuals. General observations from the study: Having only a few donors restricted how much genetic and exposure-history diversity was captured.

The input for sorted-subset replicate PCRs was 200 to 250 ng DNA, tens of thousands of T cell genomes. The table came from immunoSEQ multiplex PCR; TCRdb's copy has only in-frame clones and leaves some out. The sample shows approximately 1,000,000 clones, about 72% of them seen only once. On this clone itself: Its specificity is not known.

CDR3 size: 17 residues. The germline V gene encodes CDR1 SEHNR and CDR2 FQNEAQ (reference sequence). The J segment lost 0 bases and the V segment lost 5 bases, leaving 9 bases of the junction unmatched. The sample comprised memory CD4+ T cells from PBMCs. Sample subset: CD45RA-negative fraction. The chain carries TRBV7-9 and TRBJ1-3; 8 bases are shared with TRBD1. The sequence was obtained from a man between 18 and 35 years old in good health. Some clones in this sample may be carry-over from other donors' samples. CDR3 loop: CASSRLRDRYSGNTIYF. The DNA for the CDR3 is TGTGCCAGCAGCAGACTCCGGGACAGGTACTCTGGAAACACCATATATTTT.